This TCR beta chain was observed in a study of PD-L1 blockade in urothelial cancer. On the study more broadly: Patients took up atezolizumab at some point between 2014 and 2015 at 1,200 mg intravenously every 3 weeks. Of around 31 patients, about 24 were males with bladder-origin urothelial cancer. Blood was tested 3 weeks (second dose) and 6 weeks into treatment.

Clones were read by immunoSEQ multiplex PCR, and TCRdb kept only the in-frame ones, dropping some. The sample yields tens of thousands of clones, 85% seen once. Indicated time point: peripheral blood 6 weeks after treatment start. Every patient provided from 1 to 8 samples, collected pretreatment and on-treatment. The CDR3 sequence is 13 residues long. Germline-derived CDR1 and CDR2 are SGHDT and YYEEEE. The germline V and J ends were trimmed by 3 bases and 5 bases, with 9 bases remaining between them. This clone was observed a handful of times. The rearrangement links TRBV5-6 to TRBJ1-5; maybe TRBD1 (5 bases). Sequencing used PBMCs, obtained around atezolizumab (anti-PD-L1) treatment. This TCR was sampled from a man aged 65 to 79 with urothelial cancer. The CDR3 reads CASSSGGDQPQHF. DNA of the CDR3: TGTGCCAGCAGCTCGGGGGGGGATCAGCCCCAGCATTTT.